The present TCR beta chain was sequenced within a study of shared clonotypes between healthy human individuals. Measured with immunoSEQ multiplex PCR; TCRdb has only the in-frame clones, and not every one. The sample records under 650,000 clones, about 96% being singletons. The germline V and J ends were trimmed by 0 bases and 0 bases, with 13 bases remaining between them. There are 17 residues in the CDR3. The germline V gene encodes CDR1 SNHLY and CDR2 FYNNEI. This chain uses TRBV2 with TRBJ2-3, with D possibly being TRBD1 (5 bases). The source of this sequence is a woman aged 30 to 39 in good health. Sequencing was done on a sample of naive CD4+ T cells sorted from blood. The subset denotes: CD45RA+ positively selected. CDR3 in amino acids: CASSEALTGPSTDTQYF. The CDR3 nucleotides are TGTGCCAGCAGTGAAGCGCTTACAGGCCCTAGCACAGATACGCAGTATTTT.